This T cell receptor beta chain comes out of a study of blood T cell repertoires in COVID-19. Study summary: Acute and convalescent COVID-19 samples came from the United States, Italy and Spain. PBMCs, B-cell-depleted T cells, or T cells were the source of the cDNA or gDNA that made up the material.

The length of the CDR3 is 11 residues. In germline, CDR1 is SQVTM, CDR2 ANQGSEA. The V end was cut by 7 bases, the J end by 4 bases, with 10 bases between. In the original workflow: The authors estimated nucleated cell counts from reference gene primer amplification. Data came from immunoSEQ multiplex PCR; TCRdb stores just in-frame clones and leaves some out. Clone size and the V and J calls come from that table; the DNA yielded D and trimming. The table records over 150,000 clones, around 80% of them present only once. This receptor was taken from a man in his sixties with acute or convalescent COVID-19. Sequenced material: peripheral blood. V usage is TRBV29-1 and J usage is TRBJ1-2; D is unclear. This CDR3 is CSAPHTYGYTF. Written as DNA, the CDR3 is TGCAGCGCCCCTCACACCTATGGCTACACCTTC.